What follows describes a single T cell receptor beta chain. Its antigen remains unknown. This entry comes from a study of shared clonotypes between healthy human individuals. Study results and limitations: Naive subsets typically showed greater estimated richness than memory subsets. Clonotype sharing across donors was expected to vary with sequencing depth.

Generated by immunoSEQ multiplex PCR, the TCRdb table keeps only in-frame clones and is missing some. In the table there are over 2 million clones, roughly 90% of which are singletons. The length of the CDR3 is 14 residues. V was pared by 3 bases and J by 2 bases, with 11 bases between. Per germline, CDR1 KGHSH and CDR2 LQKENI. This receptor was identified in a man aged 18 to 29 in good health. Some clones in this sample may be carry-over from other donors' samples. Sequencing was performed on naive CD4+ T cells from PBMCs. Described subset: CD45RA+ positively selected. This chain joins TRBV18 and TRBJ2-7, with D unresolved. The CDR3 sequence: CASSPLPKAYEQYF. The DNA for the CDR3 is TGTGCCAGCTCACCGCTCCCCAAGGCCTACGAGCAGTACTTC.